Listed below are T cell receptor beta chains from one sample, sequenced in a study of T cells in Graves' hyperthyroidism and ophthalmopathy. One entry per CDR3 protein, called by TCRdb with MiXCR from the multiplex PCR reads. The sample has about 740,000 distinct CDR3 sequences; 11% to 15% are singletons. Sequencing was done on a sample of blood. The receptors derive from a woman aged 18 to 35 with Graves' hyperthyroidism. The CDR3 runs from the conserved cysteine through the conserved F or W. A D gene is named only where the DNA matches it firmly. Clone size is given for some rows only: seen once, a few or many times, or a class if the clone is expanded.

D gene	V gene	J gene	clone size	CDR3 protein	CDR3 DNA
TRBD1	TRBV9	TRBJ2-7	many	CASSVGTGDEQYF	TGTGCCAGCAGCGTAGGCACAGGGGACGAGCAGTACTTC
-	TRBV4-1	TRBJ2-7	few	CASSQDPQGKRQYF	TGCGCCAGCAGCCAAGACCCCCAGGGCAAGCGACAGTACTTC
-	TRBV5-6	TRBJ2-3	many	CASSLGIPDTQYF	TGTGCCAGCAGCTTGGGGATCCCAGATACGCAGTATTTT
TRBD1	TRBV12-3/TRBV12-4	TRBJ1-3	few	CASSLRQGRAVGSGNTIYF	TGTGCCAGCTCCCTTCGACAGGGAAGGGCCGTGGGCTCTGGAAACACCATATATTTT
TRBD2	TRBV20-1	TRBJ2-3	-	CSASATSGKSDTQYF	TGCAGTGCTAGCGCCACTAGCGGGAAATCAGATACGCAGTATTTT
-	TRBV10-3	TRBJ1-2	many	CAISDWGNYGYTF	TGTGCCATCAGTGACTGGGGGAACTATGGCTACACCTTC
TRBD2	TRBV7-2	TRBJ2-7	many	CASSPGLAGGTSYEQYF	TGTGCCAGCAGCCCGGGACTAGCGGGAGGAACCTCCTACGAGCAGTACTTC
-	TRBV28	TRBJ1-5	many	CASSPRGGRGPQHF	TGTGCCAGCAGTCCGCGGGGGGGGAGGGGGCCCCAGCATTTT
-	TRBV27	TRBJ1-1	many	CASSWRRNTEAFF	TGTGCCAGCAGTTGGAGGAGGAACACTGAAGCTTTCTTT
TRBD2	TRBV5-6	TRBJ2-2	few	CASSWTREVNTGELFF	TGTGCCAGCAGCTGGACGCGGGAGGTCAACACCGGGGAGCTGTTTTTT